Sequencing of this T cell receptor beta chain was carried out in a study of T cells in Graves' hyperthyroidism and ophthalmopathy. Study-wide findings and caveats: Ophthalmopathy cases were set apart from stable hyperthyroidism by a 13 V-J model. Researchers found most expanded thyroid clonotypes above 0.001 in blood as well.

Hyperthyroidism had been newly diagnosed in patients aged 18 to 65, and its duration was under 2 months. Out of over 7.5 ml of fresh peripheral blood came the PBMCs. The CDR3 loop spans 12 amino acids. Germline CDR1 and CDR2: MNHNS and SASEGT. V shed 6 bases and J shed 8 bases, with 11 bases lying between them. Template material for amplifying TCR beta CDR3 regions consisted of RNA transcripts. The primer set for the first-round RT-PCR of the TCR CDR3 was HTBI. TCRdb recomputed calls from the multiplex PCR reads with MiXCR, one row per CDR3 protein. The sample has a few hundred thousand distinct CDR3 sequences; under 25% are singletons. This clonotype was counted many times. Its specificity is unknown.

Material for sequencing was blood. This sequence joins TRBV6-1 and TRBJ1-5, with D maybe TRBD1 (6 bases). This sequence was found in a man between 18 and 35 years old with Graves' hyperthyroidism. The chain's CDR3 is CASRSQGEPQHF. As DNA, the CDR3 is TGTGCCAGCAGATCACAGGGAGAGCCCCAGCATTTT.